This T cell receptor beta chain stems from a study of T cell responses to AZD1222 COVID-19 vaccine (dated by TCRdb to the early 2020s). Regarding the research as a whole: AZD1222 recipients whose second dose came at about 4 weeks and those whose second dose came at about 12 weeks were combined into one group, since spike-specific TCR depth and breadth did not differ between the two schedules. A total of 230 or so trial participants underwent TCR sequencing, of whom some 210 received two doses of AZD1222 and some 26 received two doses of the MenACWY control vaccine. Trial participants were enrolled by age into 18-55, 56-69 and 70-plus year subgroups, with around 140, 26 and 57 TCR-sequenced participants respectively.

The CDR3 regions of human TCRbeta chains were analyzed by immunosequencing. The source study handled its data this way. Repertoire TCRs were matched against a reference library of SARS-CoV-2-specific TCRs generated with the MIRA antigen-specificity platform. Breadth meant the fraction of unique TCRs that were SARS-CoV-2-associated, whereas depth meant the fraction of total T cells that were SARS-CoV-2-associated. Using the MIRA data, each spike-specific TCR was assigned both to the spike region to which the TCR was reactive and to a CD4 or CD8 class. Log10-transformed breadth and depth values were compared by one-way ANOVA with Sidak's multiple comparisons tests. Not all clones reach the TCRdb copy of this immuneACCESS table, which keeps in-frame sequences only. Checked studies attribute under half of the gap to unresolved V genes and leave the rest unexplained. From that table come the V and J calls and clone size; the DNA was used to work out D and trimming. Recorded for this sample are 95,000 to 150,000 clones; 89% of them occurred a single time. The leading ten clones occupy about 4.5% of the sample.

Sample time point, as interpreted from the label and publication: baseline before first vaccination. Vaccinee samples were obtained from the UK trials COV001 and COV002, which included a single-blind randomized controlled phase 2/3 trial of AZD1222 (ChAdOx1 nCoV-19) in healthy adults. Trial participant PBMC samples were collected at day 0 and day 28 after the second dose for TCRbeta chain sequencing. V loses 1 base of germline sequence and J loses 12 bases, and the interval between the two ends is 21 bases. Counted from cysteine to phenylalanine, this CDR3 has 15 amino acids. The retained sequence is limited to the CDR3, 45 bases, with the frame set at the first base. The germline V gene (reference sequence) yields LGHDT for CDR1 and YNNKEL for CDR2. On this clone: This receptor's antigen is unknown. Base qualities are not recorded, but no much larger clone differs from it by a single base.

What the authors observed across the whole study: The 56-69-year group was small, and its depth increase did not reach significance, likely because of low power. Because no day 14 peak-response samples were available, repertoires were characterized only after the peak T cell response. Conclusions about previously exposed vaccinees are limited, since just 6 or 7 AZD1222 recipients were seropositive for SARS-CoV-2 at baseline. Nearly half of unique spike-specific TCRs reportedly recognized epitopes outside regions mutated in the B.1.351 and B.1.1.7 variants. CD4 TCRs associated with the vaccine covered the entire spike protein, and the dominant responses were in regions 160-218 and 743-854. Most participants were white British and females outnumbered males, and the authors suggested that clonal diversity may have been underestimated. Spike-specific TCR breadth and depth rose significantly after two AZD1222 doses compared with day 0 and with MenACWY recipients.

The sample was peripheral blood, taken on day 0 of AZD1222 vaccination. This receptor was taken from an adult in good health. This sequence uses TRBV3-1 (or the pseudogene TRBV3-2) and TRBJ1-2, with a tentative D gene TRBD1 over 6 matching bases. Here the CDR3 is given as CASSQARGTISGNTF. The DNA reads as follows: TGTGCCAGCAGCCAAGCACGGGGGACAATCAGCGGAAACACCTTC.